This T cell receptor beta chain was obtained from a study of regulatory T cells in long-lasting Graves disease. Study-wide background: Under 3 months of antithyroid drugs had been taken by newly diagnosed Graves' patients.

Through Arm-PCR of CDR3 regions and iRepertoire HTBI primers, TCR beta libraries were built. MiXCR, run by TCRdb on the multiplex PCR reads, gives a single entry per CDR3 protein. Of roughly 500,000 distinct CDR3 sequences listed, less than 15% were seen once; the top ten hold 10%. Time point meaning: newly diagnosed GD, antithyroid drugs for less than 3 months. The authors made the TCR library using RNA they extracted from PBMCs. CDR1 DFQATT and CDR2 SNEGSKA come from the germline V gene (reference sequence). The CDR3 runs to 10 residues. This clonotype has at least ten counts. Its specificity is not known. General study results and limits: Lower TCR diversity characterized persistent Graves' patients relative to newly diagnosed patients.

This sample was also put to use in a study of T cells in Graves' hyperthyroidism and ophthalmopathy. That paper adds: Most clonotypes expanded in the thyroid (above 0.001) were also present in blood. Ophthalmopathy was told apart from stable hyperthyroidism by a 13 V-J model.

This material consisted of peripheral blood mononuclear cells (PBMCs), taken at new diagnosis, from a patient treated with antithyroid drugs. The gene calls are TRBV20-1 and TRBJ2-5; 7 nucleotides agree with TRBD1. The receptor was isolated from a man aged 25 to 40 with Graves disease. CDR3 loop: CSASTGAQYF. In nucleotides, the CDR3 is TGCAGCGCTTCCACAGGGGCCCAGTACTTC.